What follows are 31 T cell receptor beta chains derived from one specimen sequenced in a study of T cell responses to AZD1222 COVID-19 vaccine. The protocol was immunoSEQ multiplex PCR, while the TCRdb copy is restricted to in-frame clones and leaves out a portion. Altogether some 150,000 clones are present, approximately 89% being singletons, with the ten largest covering under 2%. The sequencing here drew on peripheral blood, taken 28 days after the second AZD1222 dose. Every receptor here comes from an adult who received the AZD1222 COVID-19 vaccine.

The chain is built from TRBV9 and TRBJ2-1, with D tentatively TRBD1 (5 bases). The CDR3 has 13 residues. The V gene lost 4 bases and the J gene lost 4 bases, with 9 bases spanning the gap. Germline lookup yields CDR1 SGDLS and CDR2 YYNGEE. CDR3 sequence: CASSPDSYNEQFF. Written as DNA, the CDR3 is TGTGCCAGCAGCCCAGACAGTTACAATGAGCAGTTCTTC. Full variable domain (missing parts from reference TRBV9 and TRBJ2-1): DSGVTQTPKHLITATGQRVTLRCSPRSGDLSVYWYQQSLDQGLQFLIQYYNGEERAKGNILERFSAQQFPDLHSELNLSSLELGDSALYFCASSPDSYNEQFFGPGTRLTVL.

This chain's CDR3 is CASSSVAGVNEQYF. The CDR3 DNA reads TGTGCCAGCAGTTCGGTAGCGGGAGTGAACGAGCAGTACTTC. The gene calls are TRBV27 and TRBJ2-7; 9 nucleotides line up with TRBD2. The trim removed 4 bases at V and 5 bases at J, leaving 6 bases unmatched. The CDR3 consists of 14 residues. The germline CDR1 and CDR2 sequences are MNHEY and SMNVEV (reference sequence).

The CDR3, as DNA: TGTGCCAGCAGTTTTAGGTCCGGGACAGCTAATGAAAAACTGTTTTTT. Protein product: CASSFRSGTANEKLFF. The chain uses TRBV7-8 and TRBJ1-4; 7 nucleotides agree with TRBD1. V shed 6 bases, J shed 3 bases, and the junction held 10 bases outside the gene matches. The CDR3 totals 16 residues. The V gene's germline CDR1 is SGHVS and CDR2 FQNEAQ.

The chain has TRBV11-3 and TRBJ2-7; 9 bases fit TRBD2. The V and J ends lost 0 bases and 6 bases, in that order; junction bases with no gene match: 6. This CDR3 contains 15 residues. From germline, CDR1 is SGHNT and CDR2 YENEEA. The CDR3 bases are TGTGCCAGCAGCTTAGATCCAGGACTAGCGTTCGAGCAGTACTTC. Encoded protein: CASSLDPGLAFEQYF.

V and J are TRBV19 and TRBJ2-1; D gene ambiguous. Germline V gene lookup returns CDR1 LNHDA and CDR2 SQIVND (reference sequence). The CDR3 consists of 15 residues. Trimming left V 2 bases short and J 2 bases short, with 10 bases between. The CDR3 loop reads CASSIRFGPYNEQFF. Written as DNA, the CDR3 is TGTGCCAGTAGTATACGTTTCGGACCCTACAATGAGCAGTTCTTC.

The chain joins TRBV24-1 to TRBJ1-2, with 7 positions matching TRBD1. The CDR3 extends over 12 amino acids. Unmatched junction bases numbered 6, after V lost 9 bases and J lost 6 bases. Germline V gene sequence: CDR1 KGHDR, CDR2 SFDVKD. The DNA of the CDR3 is TGTGCCACCGAGGACAGGAGAAATGGCTACACCTTC. Translation gives CATEDRRNGYTF.

CDR3 region: CASRATGTAYGYTF. DNA of the CDR3: TGTGCCAGCAGGGCGACAGGGACGGCCTATGGCTACACCTTC. V is TRBV27 and J is TRBJ1-2, with 7 bases identical to TRBD1. CDR3 size: 14 residues. Germline V gene sequence: CDR1 MNHEY, CDR2 SMNVEV (reference sequence). The trim removed 6 bases at V and 4 bases at J, leaving 8 bases unmatched.

This clone was observed a single time. Written as DNA, the CDR3 is TGTGCCAGCAGCCCCCAGGGGGTGTCTCCCTACGAGCAGTACTTC. This codes for CASSPQGVSPYEQYF. The chain employs TRBV7-9 and TRBJ2-7, with 7 bases fitting TRBD1. The CDR3 runs to 15 residues. V shed 5 bases, J shed 2 bases, and the junction held 9 bases outside the gene matches. CDR1 and CDR2 from the germline V gene are SEHNR and FQNEAQ (reference sequence).

This chain connects TRBV25-1 to TRBJ1-1; D gene unclear. CDR1 and CDR2 from the germline V gene are MGHDK and SYGVNS. The length of the CDR3 is 12 residues. The V end lost 7 bases, the J end lost 1 base, and 7 bases lay between the germline ends. CDR3 in amino acids: CASNEENTEAFF. CDR3 in DNA: TGTGCCAGCAACGAGGAGAACACTGAAGCTTTCTTT.

The chain employs TRBV6-5 and TRBJ1-3, with D uncertain. V shed 5 bases and J shed 6 bases, with 14 bases lying between them. The length of the CDR3 is 14 residues. Germline CDR1 reads MNHEY; CDR2 reads SVGAGI. CDR3 protein: CASSHPPNLNTIYF. The DNA of the CDR3 is TGTGCCAGCAGTCATCCGCCTAATTTAAACACCATATATTTT.

This chain joins TRBV7-9 and TRBJ2-1; 9 bases match TRBD1. The germline gives CDR1 SEHNR, CDR2 FQNEAQ (reference sequence). J gave up 8 bases and V 6 bases, and 17 bases lay outside the gene matches. The CDR3 totals 17 residues. The CDR3 protein is CASSSAASGTGNYEQFF. The CDR3 DNA reads as TGTGCCAGCAGTTCTGCGGCGTCCGGGACAGGGAATTATGAGCAGTTCTTC.

The rearrangement joins TRBV24-1 to TRBJ2-1; weak D call: TRBD2 (6 bases). This CDR3 is 19 amino acids long. Trimming removed 0 bases at V and 0 bases at J, with 17 bases between. Germline loops: CDR1 KGHDR, CDR2 SFDVKD. The CDR3 protein is CATSDLARDSHPSYNEQFF. In nucleotides, the CDR3 is TGTGCCACCAGTGATTTGGCCCGGGACTCCCACCCCTCCTACAATGAGCAGTTCTTC.

This clone has just a few counts. V gene TRBV5-1 combines with J gene TRBJ2-7; 11 nucleotides line up with TRBD2. Per the germline V gene, CDR1 is SGHRS and CDR2 is YFSETQ. The CDR3 extends over 16 amino acids. Losses at the gene ends were 4 bases for V and 2 bases for J; bases not matched to a gene: 8. CDR3 sequence (DNA): TGCGCCAGCAGCCAGAACGTGGGACTAGCGGCCTACGAGCAGTACTTC. Translation: CASSQNVGLAAYEQYF.

About this clone: A read error may produce the germline difference seen at one junction end. The chain has TRBV5-1 and TRBJ1-5; D not resolved. The CDR3 extends over 18 amino acids. CDR1 is SGHRS, CDR2 YFSETQ, per germline. The CDR3 DNA reads as TGCGCCAGCAGCTTGTATTCGCACCGAAGAGCCCCGAATCAGCTCCAGCATTTT. Translated: CASSLYSHRRAPNQLQHF.

The genes are TRBV27 and TRBJ1-4, with 9 nucleotides matching TRBD1. The CDR3 contains 15 residues. Trimming cost V 4 bases and J 8 bases; bases outside gene matches: 8. Germline assignment: CDR1 MNHEY and CDR2 SMNVEV (reference sequence). CDR3 in amino acids: CASSYIRDREEKLFF. In nucleotides, the CDR3 is TGTGCCAGCAGTTACATCCGGGACAGGGAGGAAAAACTGTTTTTT.

In DNA form, the CDR3 reads TGCGCCAGCAGCCAGGAGGGACAATTCCCCTACGAGCAGTACTTC. Translation: CASSQEGQFPYEQYF. J is TRBJ2-7 and V is TRBV4-1, with D perhaps given as TRBD1 or TRBD2 (6 bases each). In germline, CDR1 is MGHRA, CDR2 YSYEKL. The CDR3 is made up of 15 amino acids. V dropped 3 bases and J dropped 2 bases, with 14 bases sitting between them.

The chain recombines TRBV28 with TRBJ2-5, with TRBD2 identical over 7 bases. The CDR3 totals 15 residues. V shed 1 base and J 4 bases; nucleotides not matched to a gene: 6. Germline V CDR1 and CDR2: MDHEN, SYDVKM. The CDR3 region is CASSLSQGGRETQYF. The CDR3 region has the DNA TGTGCCAGCAGTTTATCCCAGGGAGGGAGAGAGACCCAGTACTTC.

The chain recombines TRBV2 with TRBJ1-1; possibly TRBD1 for D (5 bases). V gave up 0 bases and J gave up 7 bases, with 12 bases separating them. Germline assignment: CDR1 SNHLY and CDR2 FYNNEI. The CDR3 has 14 amino acids. The CDR3 region has the DNA TGTGCCAGCAGTGAAGCGCTTCCGACAGATGAAGCTTTCTTT. It translates to CASSEALPTDEAFF.

The J gene is TRBJ2-7, the V gene TRBV28; 9 bases are shared with TRBD2. Germline values: CDR1 MDHEN, CDR2 SYDVKM. Germline trimming cut 4 bases from V and 0 bases from J; bases unmatched to any gene: 10. CDR3 length: 17 residues. The CDR3 coding sequence is TGTGCCAGCAGTTACCCCCAAGGACTAGCGACCTCCTACGAGCAGTACTTC. Translating gives CASSYPQGLATSYEQYF. Using reference TRBV28 and TRBJ2-7 for the parts outside the CDR3, the full variable domain is DVKVTQSSRYLVKRTGEKVFLECVQDMDHENMFWYRQDPGLGLRLIYFSYDVKMKEKGDIPEGYSVSREKKERFSLILESASTNQTSMYLCASSYPQGLATSYEQYFGPGTRLTVT.

This chain uses TRBV27 with TRBJ2-1; 9 bases match TRBD1. V was clipped by 5 bases and J by 3 bases; unmatched bases: 8. The CDR3 runs to 16 residues. CDR1 is MNHEY, CDR2 SMNVEV, per germline (reference sequence). The CDR3 region has the DNA TGTGCCAGCAGTACCTCACAGGGGGCGATCTACAATGAGCAGTTCTTC. Its translation is CASSTSQGAIYNEQFF.

This sequence joins TRBV28 and TRBJ1-1, with 11 bases aligning to TRBD1. The CDR3 contains 15 residues. J was trimmed by 6 bases and V by 4 bases; bases with no gene match: 7. Looked up from germline, CDR1 is MDHEN and CDR2 is SYDVKM. CDR3 region: CASSSPGQGDAEAFF. The CDR3 DNA reads TGTGCCAGCAGTTCCCCGGGACAGGGGGATGCTGAAGCTTTCTTT. Together with reference TRBV28 and TRBJ1-1, the CDR3 gives the full variable domain: DVKVTQSSRYLVKRTGEKVFLECVQDMDHENMFWYRQDPGLGLRLIYFSYDVKMKEKGDIPEGYSVSREKKERFSLILESASTNQTSMYLCASSSPGQGDAEAFFGQGTRLTVV.

The chain is built from TRBV19 and TRBJ1-6; 7 bases fit TRBD1. Looked up from germline, CDR1 is LNHDA and CDR2 is SQIVND (reference sequence). Germline trimming cut 2 bases from V and 7 bases from J; bases unmatched to any gene: 5. The CDR3 runs 15 residues. CDR3 nucleotide sequence: TGTGCCAGTAGTATAAAGGGACAGACAAATTCACCCCTCCACTTT. This codes for CASSIKGQTNSPLHF.

This clone was seen only once. The V gene is TRBV10-3, the J gene TRBJ2-7, with no clear D. The length of the CDR3 is 11 residues. CDR1 ENHRY and CDR2 SYGVKD come from the germline V gene. The germline V and J ends were trimmed by 2 bases and 3 bases, with 2 bases remaining between them. The chain's CDR3 is CAISEIYEQYF. CDR3 bases: TGTGCCATCAGTGAGATCTACGAGCAGTACTTC.

The J gene is TRBJ2-7, the V gene TRBV28; the match to TRBD1 covers 11 bases. The CDR3 length is 14 residues. The V and J ends lost 6 bases and 5 bases, in that order; junction bases with no gene match: 6. Germline-derived CDR1 and CDR2 are MDHEN and SYDVKM. The CDR3 coding sequence is TGTGCCAGCAGCTCGGGACAGGGGGACGACGAGCAGTACTTC. Its protein product is CASSSGQGDDEQYF.

This clone was recorded once. The chain links TRBV18 to TRBJ1-1; perhaps TRBD1 as D (6 bases). Germline V gene data show CDR1 as KGHSH and CDR2 as LQKENI. This CDR3 contains 15 residues. V lost 0 bases and J 6 bases, leaving 14 bases between the germline ends. In DNA, the CDR3 is TGTGCCAGCTCACCACCCCTCGGGGGGCGCGCTGAAGCTTTCTTT. Amino acids: CASSPPLGGRAEAFF.

The chain has TRBV6-1 and TRBJ1-2, with 7 nucleotides matching TRBD1. There are 17 residues in the CDR3. The V gene end was trimmed by 2 bases and the J gene end by 2 bases; junction bases not matched to a gene: 11. Looked up from germline, CDR1 is MNHNS and CDR2 is SASEGT. CDR3 protein: CASSEQRGLASNYGYTF. DNA of the CDR3: TGTGCCAGCAGTGAACAGAGGGGGCTGGCATCAAACTATGGCTACACCTTC.

This sequence joins TRBV29-1 and TRBJ1-4; D may be TRBD1 (5 bases). Trimming removed 6 bases at V and 8 bases at J, with 16 bases between. CDR3 length: 13 amino acids. CDR1 SQVTM and CDR2 ANQGSEA come from the germline V gene. This CDR3 reads CSVLTDGWEKLFF. The DNA of the CDR3 is TGCAGCGTCTTGACAGATGGGTGGGAAAAACTGTTTTTT.

The chain has TRBV24-1 and TRBJ2-1, with D uncertain. This CDR3 is built from 13 residues. Trimming cost V 7 bases and J 2 bases, with 8 bases left between them. Germline values: CDR1 KGHDR, CDR2 SFDVKD. CDR3 nucleotides: TGTGCCACCAGGGCCAGCGCCTACAATGAGCAGTTCTTC. Its protein product is CATRASAYNEQFF.

The genes are TRBV4-2 and TRBJ2-1; 7 bases fit TRBD2. The CDR3 spans 15 residues. Germline assignment: CDR1 LGHNA and CDR2 YNFKEQ. Losses at the gene ends were 6 bases for V and 2 bases for J; bases not matched to a gene: 7. CDR3 sequence: CASRPGLEAYNEQFF. The CDR3 nucleotides are TGTGCCAGCAGACCCGGACTAGAGGCCTACAATGAGCAGTTCTTC.

This clone appeared once. CDR3 bases: TGTGGCACCCGGAACACAGATACGCAGTATTTT. It codes for CGTRNTDTQYF. The V call is TRBV18, the J call TRBJ2-3, with D hard to call. The CDR3 sequence is 11 residues long. Looked up from germline, CDR1 is KGHSH and CDR2 is LQKENI. The entire variable domain, with the rest obtained from reference TRBV18 and TRBJ2-3, is as follows: NAGVMQNPRHLVRRRGQEARLRCSPMKGHSHVYWYRQLPEEGLKFMVYLQKENIIDESGMPKERFSAEFPKEGPSILRIQQVVRGDSAAYFCGTRNTDTQYFGPGTRLTVL.

The chain carries TRBV5-5 and TRBJ2-7; D is unclear. This CDR3 is 15 amino acids long. Germline CDR1 and CDR2: SGHKS and YYEKEE (reference sequence). With 1 base removed from V and 3 bases from J, the gap between germline ends came to 14 bases. CDR3: CASSLMGGRIYEQYF. The CDR3 DNA sequence: TGTGCCAGCAGCTTGATGGGCGGTCGGATCTACGAGCAGTACTTC.